Described below is a single TCR beta chain sequence and its context. Its antigen target is currently unknown. No much larger clone exists at a distance of one base, and base qualities are not known. The data were taken from a study of blood T cell repertoires in COVID-19 (dated by TCRdb to the early 2020s). Regarding the study in general: Samples from collaborators originated in the United States, Italy and Spain and spanned both the acute and convalescent phases of COVID-19. The prospective study material was composed of cDNA or gDNA derived from T cells, B-cell-depleted T cells, or PBMCs. The sample metadata nearly always contained a de-identified subject ID, COVID-19 status, age in years and sex. The samples were drawn from the first 160 participants of the ongoing ImmuneRACE study and from 950 to 1,500 subjects provided by 6 global collaborators. The repertoires were released in a freely available public database meant as a resource for research on the immune response to SARS-CoV-2. The dataset comprised deeply sampled blood TCRbeta repertoires from subjects exposed to, actively infected with, or recovered from COVID-19. Where available, HLA class I and class II types were obtained from metadata supplied by the sample provider rather than from assay-based typing. Overall study outcomes, separate from this receptor: Clinical and demographic metadata were provided uncurated, with the amount varying by source and participant.

The immunoSEQ Assay, a bias-controlled multiplex PCR, was used to amplify TCRbeta CDR3 regions from genomic DNA. Per the source publication's procedure: The number of nucleated cells in each sample was estimated by amplification of reference gene primers within the assay. To quantify the absolute abundance of each unique TCRbeta CDR3 rearrangement, sequence reads were collapsed and filtered. For each sample, productive Simpson clonality was calculated as the square root of Simpson's diversity index across productive rearrangements. The immuneACCESS repertoire file appears here via TCRdb, limited to in-frame rearrangements. These files lack a portion of the clones; in checked studies, under half of the deficit traces to unresolved V genes, and the cause of the others is not known. V and J calls and clone size are copied from that table; D and trimming were computed from the DNA. Across this sample there are roughly 80,000 clones, with approximately 86% seen only once. The ten largest clones take up about 1.9% of the sample.

The collaborating institutions used their own protocols to collect whole blood in K2EDTA tubes. For TCRbeta analysis, collaborator samples were shipped as frozen whole blood, as isolated PBMCs, or as DNA extracted from either sample type. The V end loses 9 bases and the J end loses 1 base, and a stretch of 18 bases separates them. CDR1 MDHEN and CDR2 SYDVKM are derived from the germline V gene. The CDR3 runs 16 amino acids, cysteine and phenylalanine included. The retained sequence is limited to the CDR3, 48 bases, with the frame set at the first base. The source material was peripheral blood. This TCR derives from a woman aged 55-70 years with acute or convalescent COVID-19. This receptor chain uses TRBV28 and TRBJ2-2; TRBD2 could be the D gene, as 7 bases match. The sequence in DNA is TGTGCCAGTCGACTTCGCGGGGGCGGGAACACCGGGGAGCTGTTTTTT. This yields the protein CASRLRGGGNTGELFF.